Given below is one T cell receptor beta chain in context. Antigen specificity is unknown. MiXCR, run by TCRdb on the RT-PCR reads, gives a single entry per CDR3 protein. The sample yields a few hundred thousand distinct CDR3 sequences, 14% seen once. The sample belongs to a study of response to subunit inactivated influenza vaccine. The germline CDR1 and CDR2 sequences are SGHVS and FNYEAQ. This CDR3 is built from 14 residues. The ends were cut back, 3 bases at V and 2 bases at J, with 10 bases in the middle. General observations from the study: Few new T cells, the authors suggested, are recruited by each seasonal influenza vaccination.

Sequenced material: PBMCs from blood, taken about 11 days after vaccination. This receptor was obtained from a man between 45 and 60 years old who received an inactivated influenza vaccine. J is TRBJ2-5 and V is TRBV7-6, with D unresolved. The CDR3 loop is CASSFDPAQETQYF. CDR3 DNA: TGTGCCAGCAGCTTTGACCCTGCACAAGAGACCCAGTACTTC.